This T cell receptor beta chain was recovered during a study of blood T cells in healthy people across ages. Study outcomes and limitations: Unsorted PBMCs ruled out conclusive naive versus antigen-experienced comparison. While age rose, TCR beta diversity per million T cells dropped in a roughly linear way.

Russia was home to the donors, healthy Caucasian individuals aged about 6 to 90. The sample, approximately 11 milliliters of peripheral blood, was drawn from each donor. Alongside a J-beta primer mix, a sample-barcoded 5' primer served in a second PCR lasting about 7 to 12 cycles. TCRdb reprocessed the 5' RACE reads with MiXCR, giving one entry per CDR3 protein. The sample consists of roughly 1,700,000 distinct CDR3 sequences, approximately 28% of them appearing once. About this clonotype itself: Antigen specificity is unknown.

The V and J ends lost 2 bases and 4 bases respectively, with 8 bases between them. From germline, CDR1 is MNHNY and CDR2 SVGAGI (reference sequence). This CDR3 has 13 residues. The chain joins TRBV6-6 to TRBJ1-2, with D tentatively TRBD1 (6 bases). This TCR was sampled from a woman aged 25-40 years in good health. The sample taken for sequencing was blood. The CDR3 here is CASSYETGYGYTF. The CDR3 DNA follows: TGTGCCAGCAGTTACGAGACAGGCTATGGCTACACCTTC.